This T cell receptor beta chain was recovered during a study of blood T cell repertoires in COVID-19. Sequencing was performed with immunoSEQ multiplex PCR; in TCRdb, only in-frame clones are kept and a portion is missing. The sample lists about 200,000 clones; more than 80% were seen once. Trimming at V came to 3 bases and at J to 2 bases, leaving 4 bases not matched to a gene. The CDR3 spans 15 residues. CDR1 and CDR2 from the germline V gene are KGHDR and SFDVKD. Material for sequencing was PBMCs or T cells enriched from blood (not recorded which). The clonotype originates from a woman younger than 30 who had recovered from COVID-19. The chain carries TRBV24-1 and TRBJ2-3; the match to TRBD1 covers 7 bases. CDR3 loop: CATSDMGQNTDTQYF. CDR3 DNA: TGTGCCACCAGTGATATGGGACAGAACACAGATACGCAGTATTTT.